This is a list of T cell receptor beta chains from one sample in a study of human T cells and chemical hapten exposure. In TCRdb, the RACE reads were re-called with MiXCR into one record per CDR3 protein. The sample shows more than 60,000 distinct CDR3 sequences, approximately 8.6% of them seen only once. Sequencing was done on a sample of whole blood. These receptors all come from a male donor in good health. Some clones in this sample may be carry-over from other donors' samples. The CDR3 runs from the conserved cysteine through the conserved F or W. A D gene is named only where the DNA matches it firmly. Size values are once, few and many counts, or a class for expanded clones, and some rows have none.

>few|-|TRBV2|TRBJ1-1
CASEDTNTEAFF
TGTGCCAGCGAAGACACCAACACTGAAGCTTTCTTT
>many|TRBD2|TRBV27|TRBJ2-7
CASSHGLAGGGAYEQYF
TGTGCCAGCAGTCACGGACTAGCGGGAGGAGGCGCCTACGAGCAGTACTTC
>-|TRBD2|TRBV9|TRBJ2-5
CASGSGGLYQETQYF
TGTGCCAGCGGTAGCGGGGGGCTTTACCAAGAGACCCAGTACTTC
>many|-|TRBV18|TRBJ1-1
CASSTRIQTTRDTEAFF
TGTGCCAGCTCAACTCGGATACAGACCACCCGGGACACTGAAGCTTTCTTT
>-|TRBD1|TRBV7-2|TRBJ1-5
CASSLTGGRQPQHF
TGTGCCAGCAGCTTGACAGGGGGGCGTCAGCCCCAGCATTTT
>-|-|TRBV19|TRBJ2-1
CASSIAGAGSYNEQFF
TGTGCCAGTAGTATAGCTGGGGCGGGCTCCTACAATGAGCAGTTCTTC
>few|TRBD2|TRBV18|TRBJ2-2
CASSPPSGGITTGELFF
TGTGCCAGCTCACCACCGAGCGGGGGTATCACGACCGGGGAGCTGTTTTTT
>-|-|TRBV6-2/TRBV6-3|TRBJ2-7
CASGWDEQYF
TGTGCCAGCGGATGGGACGAGCAGTACTTC
>many|-|TRBV6-2/TRBV6-3|TRBJ2-1
CASSKSDSYNEQFF
TGTGCCAGCAGCAAATCGGACTCCTACAATGAGCAGTTCTTC
>-|-|TRBV29-1|TRBJ2-2
CSVERITTGELFF
TGCAGCGTTGAGAGGATAACCACCGGGGAGCTGTTTTTT
>few|TRBD2|TRBV2|TRBJ2-3
CASSELLAGASTDTQYF
TGTGCCAGCAGTGAACTACTAGCGGGGGCAAGCACAGATACGCAGTATTTT
>few|-|TRBV2|TRBJ2-3
CASSVPDTQYF
TGTGCCAGCAGTGTTCCAGATACGCAGTATTTT
>-|TRBD1|TRBV7-9|TRBJ2-5
CASTQVIVGTGSIEETQYF
TGTGCCAGCACCCAAGTCATTGTGGGGACAGGGAGCATCGAAGAGACCCAGTACTTC
>few|-|TRBV2|TRBJ1-2
CASRPVEYGYTF
TGTGCCAGCCGGCCGGTGGAATATGGCTACACCTTC
>-|-|TRBV29-1|TRBJ1-1
CSVHQVMNTEAFF
TGCAGCGTTCATCAAGTAATGAACACTGAAGCTTTCTTT
>few|-|TRBV5-1|TRBJ2-1
CASSLAVASDEQFF
TGCGCCAGCAGCTTGGCGGTAGCCAGCGATGAGCAGTTCTTC
>few|-|TRBV5-1|TRBJ1-1
CASGQIDNTEAFF
TGCGCCAGCGGACAGATCGACAACACTGAAGCTTTCTTT
>many|-|TRBV11-2|TRBJ2-7
CASSLPRATYEQYF
TGTGCCAGCAGCTTACCTAGGGCGACCTACGAGCAGTACTTC
>many|TRBD1|TRBV20-1|TRBJ2-2
CSAREQGNGELFF
TGCAGTGCTAGAGAACAGGGGAACGGGGAGCTGTTTTTT
>-|-|TRBV6-2/TRBV6-3|TRBJ1-1
CASSYSGRGDTEAFF
TGTGCCAGCAGTTACTCGGGCAGGGGTGACACTGAAGCTTTCTTT
>many|TRBD1|TRBV7-9|TRBJ2-7
CASSRGQSEQYF
TGTGCCAGCAGCCGGGGACAGAGCGAGCAGTACTTC
>-|-|TRBV10-3|TRBJ2-4
CASGAALAKNIQYF
TGTGCCTCCGGGGCCGCACTAGCCAAAAACATTCAGTACTTC
>-|TRBD2|TRBV12-3/TRBV12-4|TRBJ2-4
CASSLGTGGPFNAKNIQYF
TGTGCCAGCAGTTTAGGGACGGGAGGGCCTTTTAACGCCAAAAACATTCAGTACTTC
>many|TRBD1|TRBV29-1|TRBJ2-1
CSVGGQATYNEQFF
TGCAGCGTTGGGGGACAGGCAACCTACAATGAGCAGTTCTTC
>few|TRBD1|TRBV4-3|TRBJ1-5
CASSQGRDRGDQPQHF
TGCGCCAGCAGCCAAGGTAGAGACAGGGGGGATCAGCCCCAGCATTTT
>-|-|TRBV14|TRBJ2-7
CASSQTWGASYEQYF
TGTGCCAGCAGTCAAACCTGGGGGGCTTCCTACGAGCAGTACTTC
>-|TRBD2|TRBV12-3/TRBV12-4|TRBJ2-4
CASSTAGGPKNIQYF
TGTGCCAGCAGCACAGCGGGGGGGCCCAAAAACATTCAGTACTTC
>-|-|TRBV6-1|TRBJ1-1
CASTSEWLMNTEAFF
TGTGCCAGCACCTCCGAATGGCTGATGAACACTGAAGCTTTCTTT
>few|TRBD1|TRBV18|TRBJ2-3
CASSLRTGHTDTQYF
TGTGCCAGCTCACTTCGGACAGGGCACACAGATACGCAGTATTTT
>few|-|TRBV20-1|TRBJ1-2
CSAAGPYGYTF
TGCAGTGCTGCAGGGCCCTATGGCTACACCTTC
>-|TRBD1|TRBV29-1|TRBJ2-3
CSVGGQSSTDTQYF
TGCAGCGTTGGGGGACAGTCTAGCACAGATACGCAGTATTTT
>-|-|TRBV3-1|TRBJ2-3
CASSLKDASFMTDTQYF
TGTGCCAGCAGCCTAAAGGACGCGTCTTTTATGACAGATACGCAGTATTTT
>few|TRBD2|TRBV20-1|TRBJ2-1
CSAREALAGENEQFF
TGCAGTGCTAGAGAGGCCCTAGCGGGAGAAAATGAGCAGTTCTTC
>-|TRBD2|TRBV6-5|TRBJ2-3
CASSYGSGSDTDTQYF
TGTGCCAGCAGTTACGGTAGCGGGAGCGACACAGATACGCAGTATTTT
>few|-|TRBV9|TRBJ1-6
CASSDDGVIRSPLHF
TGTGCCAGCAGCGACGACGGAGTCATCCGATCACCCCTCCACTTT
>few|-|TRBV5-1|TRBJ2-7
CASSLGGPYEQYF
TGCGCCAGCAGCCTGGGGGGCCCCTACGAGCAGTACTTC
>-|TRBD1|TRBV12-3/TRBV12-4|TRBJ2-1
CASRSRDSMNNEQFF
TGTGCCAGCAGAAGCCGGGACAGTATGAACAATGAGCAGTTCTTC
>few|-|TRBV7-9|TRBJ1-2
CASSLGADYGYTF
TGTGCCAGCAGCTTGGGGGCGGACTATGGCTACACCTTC
>-|-|TRBV20-1|TRBJ1-6
CSAAEARVNSPLHF
TGCAGTGCCGCAGAGGCCAGGGTCAATTCACCCCTCCACTTT